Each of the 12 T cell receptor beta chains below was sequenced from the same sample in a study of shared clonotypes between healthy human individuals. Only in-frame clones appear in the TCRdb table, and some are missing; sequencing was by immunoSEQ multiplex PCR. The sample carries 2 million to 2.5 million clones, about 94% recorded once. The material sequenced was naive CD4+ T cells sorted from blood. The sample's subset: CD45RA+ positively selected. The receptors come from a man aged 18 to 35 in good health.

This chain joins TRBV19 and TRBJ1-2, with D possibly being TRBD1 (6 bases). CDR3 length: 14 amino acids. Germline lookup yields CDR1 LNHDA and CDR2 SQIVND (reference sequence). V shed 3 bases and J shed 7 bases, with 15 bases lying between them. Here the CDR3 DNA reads TGTGCCAGTAGTATGTTAGCAGGGGAAAGTGGCTACACCTTC. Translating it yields CASSMLAGESGYTF.

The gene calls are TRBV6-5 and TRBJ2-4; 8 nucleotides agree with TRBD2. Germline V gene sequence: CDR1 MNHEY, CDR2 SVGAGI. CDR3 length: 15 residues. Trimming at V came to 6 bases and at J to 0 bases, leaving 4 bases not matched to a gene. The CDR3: CASSRGGVAKNIQYF. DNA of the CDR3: TGTGCCAGCAGCCGGGGGGGGGTAGCCAAAAACATTCAGTACTTC.

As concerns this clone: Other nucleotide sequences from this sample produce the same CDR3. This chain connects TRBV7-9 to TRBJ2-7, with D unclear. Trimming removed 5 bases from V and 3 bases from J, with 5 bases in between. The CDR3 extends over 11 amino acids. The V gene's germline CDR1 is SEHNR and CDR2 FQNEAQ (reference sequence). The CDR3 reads CASSTDYEQYF. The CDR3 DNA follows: TGTGCCAGCAGCACTGACTACGAGCAGTACTTC.

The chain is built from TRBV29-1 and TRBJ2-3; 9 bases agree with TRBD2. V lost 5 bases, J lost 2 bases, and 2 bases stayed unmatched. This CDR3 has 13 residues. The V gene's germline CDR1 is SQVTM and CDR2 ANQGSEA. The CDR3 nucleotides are TGCAGCGTTCGGACTAGCGCCACAGATACGCAGTATTTT. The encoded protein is CSVRTSATDTQYF.

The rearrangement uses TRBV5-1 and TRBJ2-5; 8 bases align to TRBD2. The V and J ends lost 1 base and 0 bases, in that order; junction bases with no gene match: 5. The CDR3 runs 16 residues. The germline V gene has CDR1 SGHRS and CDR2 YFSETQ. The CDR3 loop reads CASSLYPGGHQETQYF. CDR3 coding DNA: TGCGCCAGCAGCTTGTATCCGGGGGGGCACCAAGAGACCCAGTACTTC.

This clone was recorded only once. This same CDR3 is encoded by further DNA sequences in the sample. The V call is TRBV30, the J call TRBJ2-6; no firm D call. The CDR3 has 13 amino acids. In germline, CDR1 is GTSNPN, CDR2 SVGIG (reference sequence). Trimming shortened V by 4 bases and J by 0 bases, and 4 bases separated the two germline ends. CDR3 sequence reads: CAWTLSGANVLTF. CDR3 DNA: TGTGCCTGGACTCTCTCTGGGGCCAACGTCCTGACTTTC.

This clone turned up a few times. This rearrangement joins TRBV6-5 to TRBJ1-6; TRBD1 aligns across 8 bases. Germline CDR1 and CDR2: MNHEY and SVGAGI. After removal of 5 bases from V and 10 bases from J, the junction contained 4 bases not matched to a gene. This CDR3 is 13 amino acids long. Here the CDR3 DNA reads TGTGCCAGCAGTCGGACAGGGCCCTCACCCCTCCACTTT. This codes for CASSRTGPSPLHF.

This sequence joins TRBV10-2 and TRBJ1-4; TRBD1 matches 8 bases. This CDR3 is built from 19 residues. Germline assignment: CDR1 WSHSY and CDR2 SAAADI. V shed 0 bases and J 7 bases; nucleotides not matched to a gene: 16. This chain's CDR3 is CASSESIGKRRTGSEKLFF. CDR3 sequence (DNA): TGCGCCAGCAGTGAGTCGATTGGGAAACGAAGGACAGGGAGTGAAAAACTGTTTTTT.

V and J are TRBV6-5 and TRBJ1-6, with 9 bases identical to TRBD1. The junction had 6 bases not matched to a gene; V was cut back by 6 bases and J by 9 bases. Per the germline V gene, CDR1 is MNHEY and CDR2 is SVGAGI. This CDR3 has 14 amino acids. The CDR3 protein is CASRGQGESSPLHF. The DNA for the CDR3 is TGTGCCAGCAGGGGACAGGGTGAGAGTTCACCCCTCCACTTT.

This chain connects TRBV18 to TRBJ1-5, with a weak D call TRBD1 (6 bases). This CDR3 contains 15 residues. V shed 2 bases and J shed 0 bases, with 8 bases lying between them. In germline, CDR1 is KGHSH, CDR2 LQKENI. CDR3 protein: CASSPGGHSNQPQHF. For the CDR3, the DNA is TGTGCCAGCTCACCAGGGGGACATAGCAATCAGCCCCAGCATTTT.

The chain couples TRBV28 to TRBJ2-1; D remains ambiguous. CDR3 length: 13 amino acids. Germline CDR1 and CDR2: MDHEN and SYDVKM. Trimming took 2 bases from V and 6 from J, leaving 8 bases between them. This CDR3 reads CASSLKGFNEQFF. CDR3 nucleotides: TGTGCCAGCAGTTTAAAGGGTTTCAATGAGCAGTTCTTC.

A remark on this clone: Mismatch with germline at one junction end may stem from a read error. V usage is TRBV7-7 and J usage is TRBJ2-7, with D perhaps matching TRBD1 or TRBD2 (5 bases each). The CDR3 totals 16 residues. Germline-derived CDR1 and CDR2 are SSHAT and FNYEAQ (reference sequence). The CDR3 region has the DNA TGTGCTAGCAGCTTAAACGGGGCAGGGTGTTCCTACGAGCAGTACTTC. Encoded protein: CASSLNGAGCSYEQYF.